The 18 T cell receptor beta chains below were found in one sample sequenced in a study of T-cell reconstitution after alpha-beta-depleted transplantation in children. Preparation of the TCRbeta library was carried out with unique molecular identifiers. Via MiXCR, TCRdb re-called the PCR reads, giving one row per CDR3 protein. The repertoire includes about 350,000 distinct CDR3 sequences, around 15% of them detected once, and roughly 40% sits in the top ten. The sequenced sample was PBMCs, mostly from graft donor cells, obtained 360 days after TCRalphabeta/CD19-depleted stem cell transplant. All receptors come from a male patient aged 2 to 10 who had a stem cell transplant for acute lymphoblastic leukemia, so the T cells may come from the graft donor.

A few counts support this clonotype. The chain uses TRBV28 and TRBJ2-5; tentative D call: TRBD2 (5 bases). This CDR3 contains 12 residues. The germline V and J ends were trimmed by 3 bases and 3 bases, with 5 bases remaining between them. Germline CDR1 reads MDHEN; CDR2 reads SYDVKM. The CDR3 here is CASSLTKETQYF. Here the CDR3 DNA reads TGTGCCAGCAGTTTGACTAAAGAGACCCAGTACTTC.

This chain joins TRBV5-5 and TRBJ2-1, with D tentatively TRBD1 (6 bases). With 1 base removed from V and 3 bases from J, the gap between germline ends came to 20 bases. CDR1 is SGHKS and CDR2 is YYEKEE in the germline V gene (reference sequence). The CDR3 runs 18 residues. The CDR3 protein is CASSLSIIGTRNYNEQFF. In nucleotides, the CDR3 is TGTGCCAGCAGCTTGTCCATAATAGGGACACGAAACTACAATGAGCAGTTCTTC.

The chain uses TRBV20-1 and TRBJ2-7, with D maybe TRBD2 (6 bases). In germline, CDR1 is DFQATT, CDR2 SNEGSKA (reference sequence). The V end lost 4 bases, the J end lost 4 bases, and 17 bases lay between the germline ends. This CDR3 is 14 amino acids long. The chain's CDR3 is CSAIRREAKYEQYF. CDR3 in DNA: TGCAGTGCTATTCGTAGGGAGGCGAAGTACGAGCAGTACTTC.

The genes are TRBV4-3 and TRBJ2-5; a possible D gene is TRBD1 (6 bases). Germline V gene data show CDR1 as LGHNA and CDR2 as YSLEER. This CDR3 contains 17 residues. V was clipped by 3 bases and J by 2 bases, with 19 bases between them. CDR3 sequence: CASSQGPGQNIQETQYF. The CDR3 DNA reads TGCGCCAGCAGCCAGGGGCCGGGACAAAACATTCAAGAGACCCAGTACTTC.

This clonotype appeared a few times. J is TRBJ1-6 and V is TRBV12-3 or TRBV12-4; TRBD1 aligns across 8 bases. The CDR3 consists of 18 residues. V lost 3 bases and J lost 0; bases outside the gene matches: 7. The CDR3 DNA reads TGTGCCAGCAGTTTTAGCCTCACAGGGGGCTCCTATAATTCACCCCTCCACTTT. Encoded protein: CASSFSLTGGSYNSPLHF.

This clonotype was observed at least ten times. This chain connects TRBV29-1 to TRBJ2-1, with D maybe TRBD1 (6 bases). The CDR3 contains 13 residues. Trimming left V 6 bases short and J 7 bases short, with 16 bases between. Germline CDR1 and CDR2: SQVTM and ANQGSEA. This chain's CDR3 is CSVGAVSGNEQFF. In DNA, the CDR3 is TGCAGCGTGGGGGCAGTCTCTGGGAATGAGCAGTTCTTC.

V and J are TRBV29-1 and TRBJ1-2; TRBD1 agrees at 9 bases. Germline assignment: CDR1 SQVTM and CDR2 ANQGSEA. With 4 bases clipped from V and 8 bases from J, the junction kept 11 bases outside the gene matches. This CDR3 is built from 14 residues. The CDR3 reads CSVVGWLGQGGYTF. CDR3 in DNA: TGCAGCGTTGTGGGTTGGTTGGGACAGGGCGGCTACACCTTC.

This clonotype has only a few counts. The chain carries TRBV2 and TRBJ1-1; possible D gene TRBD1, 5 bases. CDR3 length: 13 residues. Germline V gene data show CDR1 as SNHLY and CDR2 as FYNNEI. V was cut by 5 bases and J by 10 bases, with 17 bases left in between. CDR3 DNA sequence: TGTGCCAGCAGTCCCCCCGCACGGGGGGGAGCTTTCTTT. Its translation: CASSPPARGGAFF.

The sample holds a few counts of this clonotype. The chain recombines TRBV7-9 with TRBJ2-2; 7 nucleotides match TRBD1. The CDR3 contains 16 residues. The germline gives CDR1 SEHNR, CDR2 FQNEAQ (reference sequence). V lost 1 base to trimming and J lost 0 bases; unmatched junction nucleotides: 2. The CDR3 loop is CASSLVGQANTGELFF. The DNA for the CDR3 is TGTGCCAGCAGCTTAGTTGGACAGGCGAACACCGGGGAGCTGTTTTTT.

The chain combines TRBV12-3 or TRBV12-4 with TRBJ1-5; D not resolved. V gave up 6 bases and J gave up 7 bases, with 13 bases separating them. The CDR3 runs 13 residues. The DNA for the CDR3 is TGTGCCAGCAGCCTAAGGGCCCGGCAGCCCCAGCATTTT. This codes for CASSLRARQPQHF.

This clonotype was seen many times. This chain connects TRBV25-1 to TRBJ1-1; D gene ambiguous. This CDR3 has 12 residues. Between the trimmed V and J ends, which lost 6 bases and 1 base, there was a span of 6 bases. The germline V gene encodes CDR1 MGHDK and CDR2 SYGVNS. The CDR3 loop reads CASRAGNTEAFF. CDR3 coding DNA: TGTGCCAGCAGGGCTGGGAACACTGAAGCTTTCTTT. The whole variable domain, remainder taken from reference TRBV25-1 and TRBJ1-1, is EADIYQTPRYLVIGTGKKITLECSQTMGHDKMYWYQQDPGMELHLIHYSYGVNSTEKGDLSSESTVSRIRTEHFPLTLESARPSHTSQYLCASRAGNTEAFFGQGTRLTVV.

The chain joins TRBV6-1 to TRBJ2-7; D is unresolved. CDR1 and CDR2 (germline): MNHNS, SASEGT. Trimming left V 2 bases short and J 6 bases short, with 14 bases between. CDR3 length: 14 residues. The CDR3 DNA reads TGTGCCAGCAGTGAACCAGGACGCGTCGGCGAGCAGTACTTC. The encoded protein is CASSEPGRVGEQYF.

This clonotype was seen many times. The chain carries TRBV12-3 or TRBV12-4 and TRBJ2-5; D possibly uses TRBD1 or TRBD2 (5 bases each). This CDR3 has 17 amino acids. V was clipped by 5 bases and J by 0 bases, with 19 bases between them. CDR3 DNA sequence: TGTGCCAGCAGTCTCCGGGACGTAAACTATGACCAAGAGACCCAGTACTTC. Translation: CASSLRDVNYDQETQYF.

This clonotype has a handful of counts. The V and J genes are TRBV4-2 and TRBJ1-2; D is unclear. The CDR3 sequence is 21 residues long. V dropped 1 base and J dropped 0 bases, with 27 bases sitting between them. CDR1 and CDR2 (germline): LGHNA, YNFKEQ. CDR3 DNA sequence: TGTGCCAGCAGCCAAGCCTTTGGCGAAAGGTGGGGTGGATGGCCTAACTATGGCTACACCTTC. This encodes CASSQAFGERWGGWPNYGYTF.

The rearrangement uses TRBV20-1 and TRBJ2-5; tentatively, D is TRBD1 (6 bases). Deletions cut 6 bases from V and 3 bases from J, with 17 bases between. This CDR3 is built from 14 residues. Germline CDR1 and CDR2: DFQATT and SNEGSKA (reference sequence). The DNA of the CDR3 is TGCAGTGCCCTGAAGGGGGACCTGAAAGAGACCCAGTACTTC. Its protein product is CSALKGDLKETQYF.

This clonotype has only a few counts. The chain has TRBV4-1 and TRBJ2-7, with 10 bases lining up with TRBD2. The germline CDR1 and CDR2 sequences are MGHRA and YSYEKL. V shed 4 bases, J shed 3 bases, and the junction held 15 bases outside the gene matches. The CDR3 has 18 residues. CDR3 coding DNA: TGCGCCAGCAGCCCTCTCGGGACTAGCGATATCTTTGGCTACGAGCAGTACTTC. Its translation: CASSPLGTSDIFGYEQYF.

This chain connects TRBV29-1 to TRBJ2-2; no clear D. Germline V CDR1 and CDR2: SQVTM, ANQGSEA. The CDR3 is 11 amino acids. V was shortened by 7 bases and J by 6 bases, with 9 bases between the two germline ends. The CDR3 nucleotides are TGCAGCGGTGGTCCCCCCGGGGAGCTGTTTTTT. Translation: CSGGPPGELFF.

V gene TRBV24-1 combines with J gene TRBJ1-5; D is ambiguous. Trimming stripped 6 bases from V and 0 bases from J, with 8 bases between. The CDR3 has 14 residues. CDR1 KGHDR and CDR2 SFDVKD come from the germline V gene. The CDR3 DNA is TGTGCCACCAGTACGAGAGATAGCAATCAGCCCCAGCATTTT. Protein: CATSTRDSNQPQHF.